The 3 T cell receptor beta chains reported below all come from one sample, sequenced in a study of blood T cells in healthy people across ages. Through a sample-barcoded 5' primer and a J-beta primer mix, a second PCR was run for about 6 to 11 cycles. Using its own MiXCR run on the 5' RACE reads, TCRdb lists one record per CDR3 protein. The data show about 640,000 distinct CDR3 sequences, roughly 30% seen once. The sample comprised blood. These receptors were collected from a woman of 80 years or more in good health.

The gene calls are TRBV15 and TRBJ1-1; 11 bases agree with TRBD1. V trimming: 3 bases; J trimming: 0 bases; junction bases outside the gene matches: 0. CDR3 length: 15 amino acids. The V gene's germline CDR1 is LNHNV and CDR2 YYDKDF (reference sequence). This CDR3 is CATSRDRGLNTEAFF. The CDR3 DNA is TGTGCCACCAGCAGGGACAGGGGGCTGAACACTGAAGCTTTCTTT.

Comments on this clonotype: With a much larger clone just one base away, this may be a read error. The chain couples TRBV6-1 to TRBJ2-5, with D hard to call. This CDR3 is built from 12 residues. Between the trimmed V and J ends, which lost 5 bases and 11 bases, there was a span of 15 bases. CDR1 MNHNS and CDR2 SASEGT come from the germline V gene. As DNA, the CDR3 is TGTGCCAGCAGTTTCGTCCTCAATGAGCAGTACTTC. Encoded protein: CASSFVLNEQYF.

About this clonotype: This could be a read error, since a much larger clone is one nucleotide away. The V call is TRBV6-5, the J call TRBJ2-1; 8 nucleotides match TRBD2. Germline CDR1 MNHEY, CDR2 SVGAGI. J was trimmed by 5 bases and V by 5 bases; bases with no gene match: 8. CDR3 length equals 15 residues. The CDR3 region is CASSRRGGPNNEQFF. The CDR3 coding sequence is TGTGCCAGCAGTCGACGGGGGGGCCCCAACAATGAGCAGTTCTTC.